This T cell receptor (beta chain) was recorded in a study of beta chain features in type 1 diabetes. Of the isolated RNA, all was reverse transcribed, and so the sequenced material was expressed TCRB transcripts. Using immunoSEQ multiplex PCR, the repertoire was profiled, and TCRdb retains in-frame clones only, with some absent. The data show roughly 300,000 clones, roughly 8% seen once. Germline V gene sequence: CDR1 LNHDA, CDR2 SQIVND (reference sequence). This CDR3 is built from 14 residues. The V end lost 1 base, the J end lost 6 bases, and 10 bases lay between the germline ends. The TCR comes from a woman between 18 and 29 years old in good health. The V call is TRBV19, the J call TRBJ2-4; TRBD1 might be the D (6 bases). Source material: central memory CD4+ T cells from blood. The CDR3 spells CASSIGGQLNIQYF. Written as DNA, the CDR3 is TGTGCCAGTAGTATAGGGGGGCAGCTAAACATTCAGTACTTC.